These 24 T cell receptor beta chains originate from one sample sequenced in a study of cytomegalovirus exposure and HLA in healthy donors. Use of 60 Vbeta and 13 Jbeta primers characterized the PCR. Libraries were prepared by immunoSEQ multiplex PCR; TCRdb keeps only in-frame clonotypes and omits some of them. The data contain approximately 120,000 clones, about 75% of them singletons. Sequencing was done on a sample of PBMCs. The receptors originated from a woman between 40 and 50 years old in good health and CMV-seropositive.

Details on this clone: Distinct nucleotide sequences in the sample also encode this CDR3. The CDR3 DNA is TGCGCCAGCAGCTTGTCGGGGGGAAGGGGCTACACCTTC. Amino acids: CASSLSGGRGYTF. V usage is TRBV5-1 and J usage is TRBJ1-2; maybe TRBD1 (5 bases). V was cut by 1 base and J by 8 bases, with 12 bases left in between. Germline CDR1 is SGHRS and CDR2 is YFSETQ. There are 13 residues in the CDR3.

This clone has only one observation. In nucleotides, the CDR3 is TGTGCCAGCAGCGATGGGACTAGCGGGGGGGCAAAAGAGACCCAGTACTTC. Amino acids: CASSDGTSGGAKETQYF. The chain is built from TRBV9 and TRBJ2-5, with 16 bases matching TRBD2. V lost 3 bases and J lost 3; bases outside the gene matches: 5. The CDR3 runs to 17 residues. In germline, CDR1 is SGDLS, CDR2 YYNGEE.

This clone appeared a single time. J is TRBJ1-1 and V is TRBV5-4; a weak D match, TRBD1 (6 bases). The V and J ends lost 3 bases and 10 bases respectively, with 10 bases between them. CDR1 is SGHNT and CDR2 is YYREEE in the germline V gene (reference sequence). There are 11 residues in the CDR3. CDR3 residues: CASSSPTGAFF. DNA of the CDR3: TGTGCCAGCAGCTCACCGACAGGAGCTTTCTTT.

This clone was seen only a few times. The chain links TRBV7-9 to TRBJ1-1; a possible D gene is TRBD1 (5 bases). Germline loops: CDR1 SEHNR, CDR2 FQNEAQ (reference sequence). This CDR3 region has 15 residues. V lost 2 bases to trimming and J lost 7 bases, with 17 bases between them. For the CDR3, the DNA is TGTGCCAGCAGCTTATTATCCGGCCAGGGCAGTGAAGCTTTCTTT. Its translation is CASSLLSGQGSEAFF.

The rearrangement joins TRBV5-1 to TRBJ1-1; 10 nucleotides line up with TRBD1. From germline, CDR1 is SGHRS and CDR2 YFSETQ. The trim removed 3 bases at V and 5 bases at J, leaving 7 bases unmatched. The CDR3 sequence is 15 residues long. The CDR3 nucleotides are TGCGCCAGCAGCTCCACCGGGACAGGGGTTACTGAAGCTTTCTTT. Translated, it gives CASSSTGTGVTEAFF.

The chain links TRBV10-3 to TRBJ1-3, with TRBD1 as a possible D gene (6 bases). V was clipped by 10 bases and J by 0 bases, with 10 bases between them. The V gene's germline CDR1 is ENHRY and CDR2 SYGVKD. CDR3 length: 13 amino acids. This chain's CDR3 is CASQGTSGNTIYF. In DNA form, the CDR3 reads TGTGCCAGCCAGGGGACCTCTGGAAACACCATATATTTT.

V is TRBV27 and J is TRBJ2-7; 10 bases are a match to TRBD2. This CDR3 region has 15 residues. The V gene's germline CDR1 is MNHEY and CDR2 SMNVEV (reference sequence). The junction had 6 bases not matched to a gene; V was cut back by 3 bases and J by 4 bases. The CDR3 nucleotides are TGTGCCAGCAGTTTGTTGCTAGCGGGGGTGTACGAGCAGTACTTC. It codes for CASSLLLAGVYEQYF.

The chain couples TRBV7-9 to TRBJ2-4; D possibly corresponds to TRBD1 (6 bases). Germline values: CDR1 SEHNR, CDR2 FQNEAQ (reference sequence). The CDR3 covers 15 residues. Deletions cut 4 bases from V and 3 bases from J, with 13 bases between. Here the CDR3 DNA reads TGTGCCAGCAGCTCGACCCGGGACATCAAAAACATTCAGTACTTC. Encoded protein: CASSSTRDIKNIQYF.

The genes are TRBV7-9 and TRBJ2-2, with a possible D match to TRBD2 (6 bases). V shed 6 bases and J shed 4 bases, with 12 bases lying between them. CDR3 length: 14 residues. In germline, CDR1 is SEHNR, CDR2 FQNEAQ (reference sequence). The CDR3 DNA sequence: TGTGCCAGCAGACGGGACTCCGTCACCGGGGAGCTGTTTTTT. Translation: CASRRDSVTGELFF.

The V and J genes are TRBV7-3 and TRBJ2-3; no firm D call. Germline V gene data show CDR1 as SGHTA and CDR2 as FQGTGA. There are 13 residues in the CDR3. The V gene lost 5 bases and the J gene lost 0 bases, with 6 bases spanning the gap. The DNA of the CDR3 is TGTGCCAGCAGCCGCGCTAGCACAGATACGCAGTATTTT. It yields the protein CASSRASTDTQYF.

This clone was counted only a few times. V and J are TRBV5-1 and TRBJ1-6; D is ambiguous. Trimming left V 0 bases short and J 0 bases short, with 10 bases between. This CDR3 is 17 amino acids long. Germline V gene sequence: CDR1 SGHRS, CDR2 YFSETQ. The CDR3 DNA follows: TGCGCCAGCAGCTTGGGCCCACTACGCTCCTATAATTCACCCCTCCACTTT. This sequence encodes CASSLGPLRSYNSPLHF.

The chain uses TRBV10-3 and TRBJ2-7; D possibly corresponds to TRBD2 (6 bases). The CDR3 contains 14 residues. CDR1 and CDR2 from the germline V gene are ENHRY and SYGVKD. Trimming left V 10 bases short and J 1 base short, with 17 bases between. The CDR3 loop reads CATEIRGFSYEQYF. In DNA form, the CDR3 reads TGTGCCACCGAGATCCGGGGGTTTTCCTACGAGCAGTACTTC.

This sequence joins TRBV28 and TRBJ1-5; D is possibly TRBD1 (5 bases). V was cut by 9 bases and J by 5 bases, with 11 bases left in between. Germline V gene data show CDR1 as MDHEN and CDR2 as SYDVKM. The CDR3 loop spans 12 amino acids. The CDR3 here is CASSWGDQPQHF. CDR3 coding DNA: TGTGCCAGTTCCTGGGGGGATCAGCCCCAGCATTTT.

The chain recombines TRBV4-2 with TRBJ1-2; the D is unclear. The CDR3 totals 14 residues. Germline V lookup: CDR1 LGHNA, CDR2 YNFKEQ. Trimming took 4 bases from V and 4 from J, leaving 13 bases between them. The CDR3 here is CASSLPGRGYGYTF. The CDR3 DNA is TGTGCCAGCAGCCTTCCGGGGAGAGGCTATGGCTACACCTTC.

The chain combines TRBV5-4 with TRBJ1-2, with D tentatively TRBD1 (5 bases). There are 14 residues in the CDR3. Germline V gives CDR1 SGHNT, CDR2 YYREEE (reference sequence). V was clipped by 4 bases and J by 4 bases, with 14 bases between them. This CDR3 reads CASSLQGSIYGYTF. CDR3 sequence (DNA): TGTGCCAGCAGCCTTCAGGGCAGTATCTATGGCTACACCTTC.

The CDR3 region is CASSSGTGGFNQPQHF. CDR3 coding DNA: TGTGCCAGCAGTTCCGGGACAGGGGGCTTCAATCAGCCCCAGCATTTT. The J gene is TRBJ1-5, the V gene TRBV6-5; 12 nucleotides match TRBD1. CDR1 and CDR2 from the germline V gene are MNHEY and SVGAGI. Losses at the gene ends were 4 bases for V and 3 bases for J; bases not matched to a gene: 4. The CDR3 runs 16 residues.

This chain links TRBV6-6 with TRBJ2-3; perhaps TRBD2 as D (6 bases). Trimming stripped 7 bases from V and 0 bases from J, with 14 bases between. The CDR3 is 15 amino acids. From germline, CDR1 is MNHNY and CDR2 SVGAGI (reference sequence). The CDR3 region is CASTIGAGSTDTQYF. The CDR3 DNA follows: TGTGCCAGCACTATAGGGGCGGGGAGCACAGATACGCAGTATTTT.

This chain uses TRBV2 with TRBJ2-5, with D perhaps matching TRBD2 (7 bases). V was pared by 6 bases and J by 5 bases, with 25 bases between. The CDR3 has 17 residues. Germline V CDR1 and CDR2: SNHLY, FYNNEI. The CDR3 loop reads CASSVQTGAGAGETQYF. CDR3 in DNA: TGTGCCAGCAGCGTCCAAACCGGGGCGGGGGCAGGGGAGACCCAGTACTTC.

The chain has TRBV9 and TRBJ1-1, with D unresolved. V dropped 0 bases and J dropped 1 base, with 7 bases sitting between them. Germline V gene data show CDR1 as SGDLS and CDR2 as YYNGEE. This CDR3 is built from 14 residues. The DNA of the CDR3 is TGTGCCAGCAGCGTAGTCTCAGGGAACACTGAAGCTTTCTTT. This gives the protein CASSVVSGNTEAFF.

The V call is TRBV5-1, the J call TRBJ2-1, with TRBD2 identical over 7 bases. V shed 3 bases and J 7 bases; nucleotides not matched to a gene: 10. The germline V gene has CDR1 SGHRS and CDR2 YFSETQ. The CDR3 runs 15 residues. CDR3 in DNA: TGCGCCAGCAGCTCAGCCTCGGGACTAAATAATGAGCAGTTCTTC. The encoded protein is CASSSASGLNNEQFF.

The chain couples TRBV5-1 to TRBJ1-3, with D perhaps matching TRBD1 (5 bases). There are 16 residues in the CDR3. Per germline, CDR1 SGHRS and CDR2 YFSETQ. V lost 4 bases and J 1 base, leaving 15 bases between the germline ends. The CDR3, as DNA: TGCGCCAGCAGCCTGGGGGGGGACGGATCTGGAAACACCATATATTTT. Protein: CASSLGGDGSGNTIYF.

The genes are TRBV6-1 and TRBJ1-4; D not resolved. The ends were cut back, 6 bases at V and 14 bases at J, with 16 bases in the middle. Looked up from germline, CDR1 is MNHNS and CDR2 is SASEGT. The CDR3 spans 12 residues. CDR3 loop: CASSLQGWRLFF. The CDR3 region has the DNA TGTGCCAGCAGCCTCCAAGGTTGGCGGCTGTTTTTT.

This rearrangement joins TRBV25-1 to TRBJ1-1, with D possibly matching TRBD1 (5 bases). Per the germline V gene, CDR1 is MGHDK and CDR2 is SYGVNS. V dropped 1 base and J dropped 10 bases, with 22 bases sitting between them. CDR3 length: 16 residues. CDR3 in amino acids: CASSEWGVSGSGVAFF. The CDR3 DNA is TGTGCCAGCAGTGAATGGGGGGTTTCGGGGTCGGGTGTAGCTTTCTTT. The variable domain in full, with the rest retrieved from reference TRBV25-1 and TRBJ1-1, is EADIYQTPRYLVIGTGKKITLECSQTMGHDKMYWYQQDPGMELHLIHYSYGVNSTEKGDLSSESTVSRIRTEHFPLTLESARPSHTSQYLCASSEWGVSGSGVAFFGQGTRLTVV.

This chain connects TRBV18 to TRBJ1-1, with 7 bases that match TRBD1. From germline, CDR1 is KGHSH and CDR2 LQKENI. This CDR3 comprises 14 residues. Trimming cost V 2 bases and J 5 bases; bases outside gene matches: 5. The CDR3 bases are TGTGCCAGCTCACCAAACAGGGGAAGAACTGAAGCTTTCTTT. Translating gives CASSPNRGRTEAFF.